What follows are 15 T cell receptor beta chains derived from one specimen sequenced in a study of T cells in women clearing cervical HPV infection. Measured with immunoSEQ multiplex PCR; TCRdb has only the in-frame clones, and not every one. The listing records roughly 48,000 clones. Sequencing input: blood buffy coat. The source of these receptors is a woman between 18 and 70 years old with a cervical HPV16 infection that either progressed to CIN3+ or cleared (not recorded which).

Worth noting for this clone: The CDR3 goes on 3 residues after the read ends, and that part is filled in from the germline J gene. This sequence joins TRBV7-9 and TRBJ1-5, with 7 bases fitting TRBD1. V trimming: 6 bases; J trimming: 3 bases; junction bases outside the gene matches: 5. CDR3 length equals 14 residues. From germline, CDR1 is SEHNR and CDR2 FQNEAQ (reference sequence). CDR3 residues: CASSTGQVNQPQHF. The sequenced part of the CDR3 DNA is TGTGCCAGCAGTACAGGACAGGTCAATCAGCCC.

A remark on this clone: Read data end 3 residues before the CDR3 end; the end is taken from the germline J gene. V and J are TRBV30 and TRBJ1-5; D is unresolved. The CDR3 has 17 amino acids. V was clipped by 0 bases and J by 0 bases, with 15 bases between them. Germline V lookup: CDR1 GTSNPN, CDR2 SVGIG (reference sequence). CDR3 in amino acids: CAWSVHPVGDSNQPQHF. The DNA read from the CDR3 is TGTGCCTGGAGTGTTCACCCAGTGGGCGATAGCAATCAGCCC.

Note on this clone: The CDR3 goes on 3 residues after the read ends, and that part is filled in from the germline J gene. V and J are TRBV10-2 and TRBJ2-3; no clear D gene. Per the germline V gene, CDR1 is WSHSY and CDR2 is SAAADI. The CDR3 has 14 residues. Trimming left V 3 bases short and J 1 base short, with 8 bases between. The CDR3 reads CASSDGQGTDTQYF. CDR3 DNA (partial): TGCGCCAGCAGTGATGGTCAGGGCACAGATACG.

Regarding this clone: From the germline J gene comes the end of the CDR3, since the read stops 3 residues before it. The chain employs TRBV11-2 and TRBJ1-5, with 8 bases identical to TRBD1. Germline V gene data show CDR1 as SGHAT and CDR2 as FQNNGV. CDR3 length: 15 amino acids. Trimming removed 5 bases from V and 3 bases from J; junction bases left unmatched: 6. CDR3 region: CASSPDRGLNQPQHF. The sequenced part of the CDR3 DNA is TGTGCCAGCAGCCCCGACAGGGGACTCAATCAGCCC.

Details on this clone: The read ends 3 residues before the CDR3 terminus; that terminus is restored from the germline J gene. The chain combines TRBV5-6 with TRBJ2-5; maybe TRBD1 (6 bases). The CDR3 consists of 15 residues. Trimming cost V 1 base and J 4 bases, with 14 bases left between them. CDR1 SGHDT and CDR2 YYEEEE come from the germline V gene. CDR3: CASSLWNRAGETQYF. CDR3 DNA (partial): TGTGCCAGCAGCTTGTGGAACAGGGCGGGAGAGACC.

As concerns this clone: With the read ending 3 residues before the CDR3 end, the germline J gene is used to fill in that end. V usage is TRBV19 and J usage is TRBJ2-1; 7 positions match TRBD2. This CDR3 comprises 13 residues. V lost 5 bases to trimming and J lost 9 bases; unmatched junction nucleotides: 7. Germline V gene data show CDR1 as LNHDA and CDR2 as SQIVND (reference sequence). The sequenced CDR3 bases are TGTGCCAGTAGTGAAGGGACTACCTTTGAG. This sequence encodes CASSEGTTFE. The complete CDR3 sequence is CASSEGTTFEQFF. Together with reference TRBV19 and TRBJ2-1, the CDR3 gives the full variable domain: DGGITQSPKYLFRKEGQNVTLSCEQNLNHDAMYWYRQDPGQGLRLIYYSQIVNDFQKGDIAEGYSVSREKKESFPLTVTSAQKNPTAFYLCASSEGTTFEQFFGPGTRLTVL.

In the case of this clone: The read ends 3 residues shy of where the CDR3 ends; the end is completed using the germline J gene. The chain employs TRBV29-1 and TRBJ2-3, with TRBD2 identical over 8 bases. Germline-derived CDR1 and CDR2 are SQVTM and ANQGSEA. The CDR3 sequence is 15 residues long. J lost 5 bases, V lost 4 bases, and 11 bases had no gene match. The CDR3 spells CSVAKAGVDGDTQYF. The CDR3 bases that were read are TGCAGCGTTGCTAAAGCGGGAGTCGATGGAGATACG.

Turning to this clone: The sequenced fragment ends 3 residues before the CDR3 boundary, so the rest is inferred from the germline J gene. The chain links TRBV7-6 to TRBJ2-1; unclear D gene. This CDR3 comprises 14 residues. V dropped 0 bases and J dropped 4 bases, with 7 bases sitting between them. The germline CDR1 and CDR2 sequences are SGHVS and FNYEAQ. CDR3 region: CASSLAGQYNEQFF. The covered CDR3 bases are TGTGCCAGCAGCTTAGCGGGCCAATACAATGAG.

With respect to this clone: The read stops 3 residues short of the end of the CDR3; the missing end is completed from the germline J gene. This chain uses TRBV20-1 with TRBJ2-5, with a possible D match to TRBD1 (6 bases). The CDR3 totals 13 residues. The V end lost 6 bases, the J end lost 4 bases, and 15 bases lay between the germline ends. The germline gives CDR1 DFQATT, CDR2 SNEGSKA (reference sequence). Partial CDR3 DNA: TGCAGTGCCAAGCACAGGGCTACAGAGACC. It translates to CSAKHRATET. The whole CDR3 protein is CSAKHRATETQYF.

CDR3 DNA (partial): TGTGCCAGCAGTTTATCGAGTTGGGCAGAATCGGTGAAGTACGAG. It encodes CASSLSSWAESVKYE. Given in full, the CDR3 is CASSLSSWAESVKYEQYF. The J gene is TRBJ2-7, the V gene TRBV27; D call uncertain. The read is 3 residues too short to cover the CDR3 end, so that end is filled in from the germline J gene. This CDR3 is 18 amino acids long. V was clipped by 0 bases and J by 4 bases, with 22 bases between them. The V gene's germline CDR1 is MNHEY and CDR2 SMNVEV (reference sequence).

Concerning this clone itself: The read comes to an end 3 residues before the CDR3 does, leaving the germline J gene to fill in the end. The gene calls are TRBV28 and TRBJ2-3; D might be TRBD1 (6 bases). Per the germline V gene, CDR1 is MDHEN and CDR2 is SYDVKM. The CDR3 is made up of 13 amino acids. The V end lost 10 bases, the J end lost 5 bases, and 16 bases lay between the germline ends. CDR3 region: CATVNPGEDTQYF. The sequenced CDR3 bases are TGTGCCACCGTCAACCCAGGGGAAGATACG.

A note on this clone: The read is 3 residues too short to cover the CDR3 end, so that end is filled in from the germline J gene. The gene calls are TRBV24-1 and TRBJ1-2; weak D call: TRBD1 (6 bases). The CDR3 has 13 amino acids. The germline CDR1 and CDR2 sequences are KGHDR and SFDVKD. This chain's CDR3 is CATSEPQGRGYTF. The part of the CDR3 DNA that was read is TGTGCCACCAGTGAACCCCAGGGGCGAGGC.

Note on this clone: Sequencing ends 3 residues short of the CDR3 end; the germline J gene provides the rest. This sequence joins TRBV7-2 and TRBJ1-4; D is undetermined. Germline-derived CDR1 and CDR2 are SGHTA and FQGNSA. This CDR3 comprises 15 residues. Trimming took 1 base from V and 8 from J, leaving 14 bases between them. The CDR3 here is CASSLGQATWEKLFF. The CDR3 bases that were read are TGTGCCAGCAGCTTAGGGCAGGCGACATGGGAAAAA.

Notes on this clone: The CDR3 end lies 3 residues beyond the end of the read and is filled in from the germline J gene. The genes are TRBV6-2 or TRBV6-3 and TRBJ2-5; 9 nucleotides match TRBD2. Germline trimming cut 4 bases from V and 4 bases from J; bases unmatched to any gene: 7. In germline, CDR1 is MNHEY, CDR2 SVGEGT. This CDR3 has 15 residues. The sequenced CDR3 bases are TGTGCCAGCAGTTTTGGACTAGCGCTCCCAGAGACC. Translation: CASSFGLALPET. The full CDR3 sequence reads CASSFGLALPETQYF.

This clone registers medium-sized by frequency. The CDR3 is cut off 3 residues early in the read; its end comes from the germline J gene. The genes are TRBV29-1 and TRBJ2-5; a possible D gene is TRBD2 (6 bases). Trimming removed 3 bases at V and 5 bases at J, with 10 bases between. The length of the CDR3 is 12 residues. Germline V gene lookup returns CDR1 SQVTM and CDR2 ANQGSEA. The DNA read from the CDR3 is TGCAGCGTTGAGCGTGCGGGGGAGACC. It yields the protein CSVERAGET. Given in full, the CDR3 is CSVERAGETQYF.